The rows below give T cell receptor beta chains drawn from one sample of a study of T-cell reconstitution after alpha-beta-depleted transplantation in children. TCRdb redid the calling of the PCR reads with MiXCR, one entry per CDR3 protein. The data hold 800,000 to 1,000,000 distinct CDR3 sequences, with around 30% observed a single time. The sample consisted of PBMCs, mostly from graft donor cells, taken 360 days after TCRalphabeta/CD19-depleted stem cell transplant. Receptors were obtained from a boy in the first two years of life who had a stem cell transplant for SCID, so the T cells may come from the graft donor. CDR3s include the opening cysteine and the closing phenylalanine or tryptophan. The order of the fields is V gene, CDR3 protein.

v_gene: TRBV20-1; CDR3aa: CSARPGTGNYNEQFF
v_gene: TRBV5-5; CDR3aa: CASRKRFRYEQYF
v_gene: TRBV5-1; CDR3aa: CASSAGRNSGELFF
v_gene: TRBV9; CDR3aa: CASSVGSSGGAGETQYF
v_gene: TRBV6-1; CDR3aa: CASSEIGGGTYEQYF
v_gene: TRBV15; CDR3aa: CATSRDRGRSLGYTF
v_gene: TRBV7-9; CDR3aa: CASSLYVENTEAFF
v_gene: TRBV2; CDR3aa: CASSERWDKGQFF
v_gene: TRBV20-1; CDR3aa: CSARTLVGQESGGYTF
v_gene: TRBV7-2; CDR3aa: CASSLGSRRDEQFF
v_gene: TRBV5-1; CDR3aa: CASSADLTGYNEQFF
v_gene: TRBV10-3; CDR3aa: CACGGEETQYF
v_gene: TRBV3-1; CDR3aa: CASSQVETSQYNEQFF
v_gene: TRBV12-3/TRBV12-4; CDR3aa: CASSFWRTQYF
v_gene: TRBV28; CDR3aa: CASSFNDRPLNTEAFF
v_gene: TRBV4-2; CDR3aa: CASSQSTGTTIQETQYF
v_gene: TRBV12-3/TRBV12-4; CDR3aa: CASKRHSGNTIYF
v_gene: TRBV20-1; CDR3aa: CSASLRGLTDTQYF
v_gene: TRBV28; CDR3aa: CASSLGGTLGELFF
v_gene: TRBV11-1; CDR3aa: CASSGISGGYNEQFF
v_gene: TRBV5-4; CDR3aa: CASSLLRFYSYEQYF
v_gene: TRBV7-7; CDR3aa: CASSLSSATDTQYF
v_gene: TRBV12-3/TRBV12-4; CDR3aa: CASRWTWGKGGTQYF
v_gene: TRBV11-1; CDR3aa: CASSLGLAEEVNWDTQYF
v_gene: TRBV6-1; CDR3aa: CASSTGGALLTGELFF
v_gene: TRBV12-3/TRBV12-4; CDR3aa: CASREQENTEAFF
v_gene: TRBV11-2; CDR3aa: CASSLAELYEQYF